This T cell receptor (beta chain) was retrieved from a study of OX40 agonist ivuxolimab in advanced cancers. With regard to the full study: Ivuxolimab was an agonistic, fully human IgG2 monoclonal antibody directed against OX40 (CD134), a costimulatory receptor. Intravenous ivuxolimab was administered to patients every 2 weeks at six dose levels: 0.01, 0.1, 0.3, 1.5, 3 and 10 mg/kg. Of the 50 to 55 patients in dose escalation, about 20 had hepatocellular carcinoma, approximately 15 had melanoma, 9 had renal cell carcinoma and 9 had head and neck cancer. The dose-escalation cohort was about 83% male with a mean age of about 58 years, ranging from roughly 20 to 85. Prior anti-PD-1, anti-PD-L1 or anti-CTLA-4 therapy was permitted, and approximately 40% of dose-escalation patients had received checkpoint inhibitors. Partial responses were achieved by three dose-escalation patients, of whom one had hepatocellular carcinoma and two had cutaneous melanoma. The point of sequencing TCRbeta in the periphery was to test whether ivuxolimab changed TCR sequence diversity and drove clonal T-cell expansion. The paper covers the monotherapy dose-escalation part of the phase I ivuxolimab trial, which included N of about 50 patients. Results and caveats for the whole study, not just this receptor: Antigen specificity was not determined for the clonally expanded peripheral T cells. Low levels of normalized T-cell clonal expansion were also seen in some patients who did not respond. After ivuxolimab, more expanded clones were found on average in CD8+ T cells than in CD4+ T cells. At doses of 0.1 to 3.0 mg/kg, clonal expansion of both CD4+ and CD8+ blood T cells was observed from baseline to week 6. In the 0.1-3.0 mg/kg groups, partial responders were among the patients with the lowest normalized peripheral clonal expansion, particularly in CD8+ T cells.

A remark on this clone: No cognate antigen has been identified for it. No much larger clonotype is one base removed from it; base qualities were not supplied.

Genomic DNA was extracted from sorted cells for sequencing of the TCRbeta CDR3 region. The immunoSEQ Assay was used to sequence the TCRbeta CDR3 regions. TCRdb limited this immuneACCESS table to in-frame rearrangements with V and J called. A share of clones is missing; checked studies link under half to unresolved V genes, and the rest is unexplained. The sample table records about 70,000 clones; 75% to 85% of these occur just once. The biggest ten clones account for around 5% of the sample. From its cysteine to its phenylalanine, the CDR3 spans 15 amino acids. Only the CDR3 region is kept as DNA, spanning 45 bases read in frame from base 1. Patients with autoimmune disease history or receiving systemic immunosuppression were excluded from the trial. Peripheral blood for TCR sequencing was drawn from every dose cohort at baseline, at cycle 4 day 1 and at cycle 7 day 1. Samples came from an open-label, multicenter, first-in-human phase I dose-escalation trial of ivuxolimab. Adults with locally advanced or metastatic melanoma, renal cell, hepatocellular, or head and neck squamous cell carcinoma were enrolled in the trial. Before TCR sequencing, CD4+ T cells and CD8+ T cells were sorted from peripheral blood as separate populations.

This chain is built from TRBV21-1 and TRBJ1-1; TRBD1, as called in the table, went unchecked against the DNA. TRBV21-1 is a pseudogene locus. The material was CD4+ or CD8+ T cells sorted from blood, obtained in a trial of the OX40 agonist ivuxolimab. This sequence originates from an adult with an advanced solid tumor such as melanoma, head and neck, liver or kidney cancer. In nucleotide form, the sequence is TGTGCCAGCAGCATCGGCCCCAGGGGAAGCACTGAAGCTTTCTTT. Translation gives CASSIGPRGSTEAFF.